This is a list of T cell receptor beta chains from one sample in a study of vaccination and CD4 T cells after COVID-19. These receptors have no identified antigens. TCRdb re-derived calls from the PCR reads in MiXCR, one entry per CDR3 protein. In the table there are 10,000 to 15,000 distinct CDR3 sequences, 45% to 55% of which are singletons. The sequencing input was CD4+ T cells from blood, cultured in vitro. These receptors were collected from a human donor who had recovered from COVID-19. CDR3s include the opening cysteine and the closing phenylalanine or tryptophan. Each record gives: clone size, V gene, D gene, J gene, CDR3 DNA, CDR3 protein. A D gene is named only where the DNA matches it firmly. Clone size is shown for a subset of rows, as once, few, many or a class of expanded clone.

clone_size: NA
v_call: TRBV20-1
d_call: NA
j_call: TRBJ2-5
cdr3_nt: TGCAGTGCTAGAGGCCACGGGACGGAGAAAGAGACCCAGTACTTC
cdr3_aa: CSARGHGTEKETQYF

clone_size: NA
v_call: TRBV20-1
d_call: TRBD1
j_call: TRBJ2-1
cdr3_nt: TGCAGTGCTAGGTCCGGGACAGGCTCCTACAATGAGCAGTTCTTC
cdr3_aa: CSARSGTGSYNEQFF

clone_size: NA
v_call: TRBV28
d_call: NA
j_call: TRBJ1-1
cdr3_nt: TGTGCCAGCAGTCCCCTCCCCCCCGGGGGCGCGGGTAGAGCTTTCTTT
cdr3_aa: CASSPLPPGGAGRAFF

clone_size: NA
v_call: TRBV20-1
d_call: TRBD2
j_call: TRBJ2-1
cdr3_nt: TGCAGTGCTAGAGATGCGGGAGGGCCGAGCTCCTACAATGAGCAGTTCTTC
cdr3_aa: CSARDAGGPSSYNEQFF

clone_size: NA
v_call: TRBV2
d_call: NA
j_call: TRBJ1-6
cdr3_nt: TGTGCCAGCAGTGAAGGGACGGCCTATTCACCCCTCCACTTT
cdr3_aa: CASSEGTAYSPLHF

clone_size: NA
v_call: TRBV7-9
d_call: NA
j_call: TRBJ1-6
cdr3_nt: TGTGCCAGCAGCTTGGGCAGGGGAGGCTCCTATAATTCACCCCTCCACTTT
cdr3_aa: CASSLGRGGSYNSPLHF

clone_size: few
v_call: TRBV27
d_call: TRBD1
j_call: TRBJ2-2
cdr3_nt: TGTGCCAGCAGTGCTACGATCGGGACAGGGGGCTCTACCGGGGAGCTGTTTTTT
cdr3_aa: CASSATIGTGGSTGELFF

clone_size: NA
v_call: TRBV20-1
d_call: TRBD2
j_call: TRBJ2-1
cdr3_nt: TGCAGTGCTTTTGGACTAGCGGGAGGGAAGTACAATGAGCAGTTCTTC
cdr3_aa: CSAFGLAGGKYNEQFF

clone_size: few
v_call: TRBV7-9
d_call: NA
j_call: TRBJ2-2
cdr3_nt: TGTGCCAGCAGCTCACCGAGGGGGGACCCCCTCGACACCGGGGAGCTGTTTTTT
cdr3_aa: CASSSPRGDPLDTGELFF

clone_size: NA
v_call: TRBV11-2
d_call: NA
j_call: TRBJ2-7
cdr3_nt: TGTGCCAGCAGCTTCTATGGGGTCCACGAGCAGTACTTC
cdr3_aa: CASSFYGVHEQYF

clone_size: few
v_call: TRBV2
d_call: NA
j_call: TRBJ1-1
cdr3_nt: TGTGCCAGCAGTGAGGCTCGGGCGAACACTGAAGCTTTCTTT
cdr3_aa: CASSEARANTEAFF

clone_size: NA
v_call: TRBV7-2
d_call: NA
j_call: TRBJ1-1
cdr3_nt: TGTGCCAGCAGCTTAGATGCAGGGAGCACTGAAGCTTTCTTT
cdr3_aa: CASSLDAGSTEAFF

clone_size: few
v_call: TRBV10-3
d_call: NA
j_call: TRBJ1-2
cdr3_nt: TGTGCCATCAGTGAGTGGGGGGCGAATGAGGGCTATGGCTACACCTTC
cdr3_aa: CAISEWGANEGYGYTF

clone_size: NA
v_call: TRBV20-1
d_call: NA
j_call: TRBJ2-5
cdr3_nt: TGCAGTGCTACGGACTTAAAAGAGACCCAGTACTTC
cdr3_aa: CSATDLKETQYF

clone_size: medium-sized
v_call: TRBV19
d_call: NA
j_call: TRBJ2-2
cdr3_nt: TGTGCCAGTAGTAAGGACGCGAACACCGGGGAGCTGTTTTTT
cdr3_aa: CASSKDANTGELFF

clone_size: NA
v_call: TRBV30
d_call: TRBD1
j_call: TRBJ1-3
cdr3_nt: TGTGCCTGGGACAGGGGGTCTGGAAACACCATATATTTT
cdr3_aa: CAWDRGSGNTIYF

clone_size: NA
v_call: TRBV10-3
d_call: NA
j_call: TRBJ2-3
cdr3_nt: TGTGCCATCAGTGAGTCTGGGGGAGGCGGGGTAGATACGCAGTATTTT
cdr3_aa: CAISESGGGGVDTQYF

clone_size: NA
v_call: TRBV14
d_call: NA
j_call: TRBJ2-7
cdr3_nt: TGTGCCAGCAGCCTAGGACCCTTAGAACAGTACTTC
cdr3_aa: CASSLGPLEQYF

clone_size: once
v_call: TRBV2
d_call: NA
j_call: TRBJ1-2
cdr3_nt: TGTGCCAGCAGGAGCCGGCCGGATGGCTACACCTTC
cdr3_aa: CASRSRPDGYTF

clone_size: NA
v_call: TRBV18
d_call: TRBD1
j_call: TRBJ2-7
cdr3_nt: TGTGCCAGCTCGTCCCAGGGGGGACAGGGGTCGGGATACAAGCAGTACTTC
cdr3_aa: CASSSQGGQGSGYKQYF

clone_size: medium-sized
v_call: TRBV19
d_call: NA
j_call: TRBJ2-5
cdr3_nt: TGTGCCAGTAGTTCCCCGGCGACAGCCGAAAACCGGGAGACCCAGTACTTC
cdr3_aa: CASSSPATAENRETQYF

clone_size: NA
v_call: TRBV28
d_call: NA
j_call: TRBJ1-2
cdr3_nt: TGTGCCAGCAAAGGGGGAGACTATGGCTACACCTTC
cdr3_aa: CASKGGDYGYTF

clone_size: NA
v_call: TRBV28
d_call: NA
j_call: TRBJ1-1
cdr3_nt: TGTGCCACCGAAAGCGCGTTGACGGGCACTGAAGCTTTCTTT
cdr3_aa: CATESALTGTEAFF

clone_size: NA
v_call: TRBV7-3
d_call: NA
j_call: TRBJ1-1
cdr3_nt: TGTGCCAGCAGCTTAAGCGGTATGCGGGACGAAGCTTTCTTT
cdr3_aa: CASSLSGMRDEAFF

clone_size: NA
v_call: TRBV5-1
d_call: TRBD1
j_call: TRBJ1-1
cdr3_nt: TGCGCCAGCAGAGGGGCAGGGGGCTCGAACACTGAAGCTTTCTTT
cdr3_aa: CASRGAGGSNTEAFF

clone_size: NA
v_call: TRBV28
d_call: NA
j_call: TRBJ2-7
cdr3_nt: TGTGCCAGCAGTCCCCGGGCAGCGGGCTCCTACGAGCAGTACTTC
cdr3_aa: CASSPRAAGSYEQYF

clone_size: NA
v_call: TRBV20-1
d_call: NA
j_call: TRBJ1-1
cdr3_nt: TGCAGTGCTCCACTGGGGGCAATGGGGGACACTGAAGCTTTCTTT
cdr3_aa: CSAPLGAMGDTEAFF

clone_size: few
v_call: TRBV6-1
d_call: NA
j_call: TRBJ2-5
cdr3_nt: TGTGCCAGCAGTGGGATGATTCGAGGTTCGGGGTGGGAGACCCAGTACTTC
cdr3_aa: CASSGMIRGSGWETQYF

clone_size: few
v_call: TRBV6-5
d_call: NA
j_call: TRBJ2-7
cdr3_nt: TGTGCCAGCAGTTCCGGACTGTTTGGTGAGCAGTACTTC
cdr3_aa: CASSSGLFGEQYF

clone_size: few
v_call: TRBV6-1
d_call: TRBD1
j_call: TRBJ2-5
cdr3_nt: TGTGCCAGCAAGGCCACAGGGGTTGAGACCCAGTACTTC
cdr3_aa: CASKATGVETQYF

clone_size: NA
v_call: TRBV6-4
d_call: TRBD1
j_call: TRBJ1-2
cdr3_nt: TGCGCCAGCACCTCTTCCGGGACAGGGAATGGCTACACCTTC
cdr3_aa: CASTSSGTGNGYTF

clone_size: NA
v_call: TRBV7-3
d_call: NA
j_call: TRBJ1-1
cdr3_nt: TGTGCCAGCAGCCCCGGGACTAGCGGGACTGAAGCTTTCTTT
cdr3_aa: CASSPGTSGTEAFF

clone_size: NA
v_call: TRBV20-1
d_call: NA
j_call: TRBJ1-3
cdr3_nt: TGCAGTGCTAGAGATACCAAGACAGGAAGCATGGGAAACACCATATATTTT
cdr3_aa: CSARDTKTGSMGNTIYF

clone_size: NA
v_call: TRBV6-1
d_call: NA
j_call: TRBJ1-2
cdr3_nt: TGTGCCACCCTTCGCGACATCAACTATGGCTACACCTTC
cdr3_aa: CATLRDINYGYTF

clone_size: NA
v_call: TRBV28
d_call: NA
j_call: TRBJ1-1
cdr3_nt: TGTGCCAGCAGTCGAGGGATAGTTCTGTACACTGAAGCTTTCTTT
cdr3_aa: CASSRGIVLYTEAFF

clone_size: NA
v_call: TRBV6-1
d_call: NA
j_call: TRBJ1-4
cdr3_nt: TGTGCCAGCAGTGCTCAACAGGGATCTAATGAAAAACTGTTTTTT
cdr3_aa: CASSAQQGSNEKLFF

clone_size: few
v_call: TRBV9
d_call: TRBD2
j_call: TRBJ2-6
cdr3_nt: TGTGCCAGCAGCGCCTCCCGACTAGCGACCTTCTCTGGGGCCAACGTCCTGACTTTC
cdr3_aa: CASSASRLATFSGANVLTF

clone_size: NA
v_call: TRBV6-1
d_call: NA
j_call: TRBJ1-2
cdr3_nt: TGTGCCAGCAGTGGTACAGCTGAGGTCCGATTCTACACCTTC
cdr3_aa: CASSGTAEVRFYTF

clone_size: NA
v_call: TRBV7-3
d_call: TRBD2
j_call: TRBJ2-2
cdr3_nt: TGTGCCAGCAGCTCACCGGGACTAGCGGGAGCCGGGGAGCTGTTTTTT
cdr3_aa: CASSSPGLAGAGELFF

clone_size: NA
v_call: TRBV10-1
d_call: TRBD1
j_call: TRBJ1-2
cdr3_nt: TGCGCCAGCAGTCGGACAGGGGCCTATGGCTACACCTTC
cdr3_aa: CASSRTGAYGYTF

clone_size: NA
v_call: TRBV20-1
d_call: NA
j_call: TRBJ2-2
cdr3_nt: TGCAGTGCAGAAGGGGGGGGGAGCACCGGGGAGCTGTTTTTT
cdr3_aa: CSAEGGGSTGELFF

clone_size: NA
v_call: TRBV11-3
d_call: TRBD1
j_call: TRBJ1-6
cdr3_nt: TGTGCCAGCAGGGCCCGACAGGGGATCGATTCACCCCTCCACTTT
cdr3_aa: CASRARQGIDSPLHF

clone_size: few
v_call: TRBV20-1
d_call: TRBD1
j_call: TRBJ1-5
cdr3_nt: TGCAGTGCTAGGGGGGACAGAAGCAATCAGCCCCAGCATTTT
cdr3_aa: CSARGDRSNQPQHF